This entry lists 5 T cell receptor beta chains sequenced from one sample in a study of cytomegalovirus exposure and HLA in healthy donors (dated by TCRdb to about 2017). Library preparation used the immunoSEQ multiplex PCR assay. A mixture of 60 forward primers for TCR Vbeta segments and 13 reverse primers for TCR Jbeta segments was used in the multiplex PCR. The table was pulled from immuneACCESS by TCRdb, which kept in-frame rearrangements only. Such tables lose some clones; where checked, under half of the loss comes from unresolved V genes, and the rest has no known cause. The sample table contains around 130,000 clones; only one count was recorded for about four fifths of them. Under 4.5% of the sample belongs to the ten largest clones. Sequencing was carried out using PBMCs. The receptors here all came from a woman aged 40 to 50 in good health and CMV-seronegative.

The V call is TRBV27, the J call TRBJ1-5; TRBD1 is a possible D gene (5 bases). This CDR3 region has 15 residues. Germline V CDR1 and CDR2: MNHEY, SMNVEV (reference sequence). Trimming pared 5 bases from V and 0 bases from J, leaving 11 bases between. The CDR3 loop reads CASSTRQNSNQPQHF. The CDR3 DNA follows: TGTGCCAGCAGTACAAGACAGAATAGCAATCAGCCCCAGCATTTT.

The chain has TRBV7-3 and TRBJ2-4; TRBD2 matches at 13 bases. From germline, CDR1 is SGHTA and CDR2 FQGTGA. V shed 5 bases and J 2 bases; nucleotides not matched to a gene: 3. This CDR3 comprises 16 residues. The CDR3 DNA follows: TGTGCCAGCAGCCCCGGGACTAGCGGGACCAAAAACATTCAGTACTTC. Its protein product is CASSPGTSGTKNIQYF.

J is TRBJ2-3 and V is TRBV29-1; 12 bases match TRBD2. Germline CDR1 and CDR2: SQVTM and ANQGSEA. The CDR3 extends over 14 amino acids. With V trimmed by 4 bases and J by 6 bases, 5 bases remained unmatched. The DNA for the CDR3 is TGCAGCGTTGGACTAGCGGGAGATAGCGATACGCAGTATTTT. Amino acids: CSVGLAGDSDTQYF.

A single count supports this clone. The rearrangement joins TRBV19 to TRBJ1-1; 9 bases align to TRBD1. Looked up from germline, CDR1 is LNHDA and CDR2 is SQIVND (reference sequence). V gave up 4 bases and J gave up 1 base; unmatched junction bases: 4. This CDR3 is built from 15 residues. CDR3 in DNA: TGTGCCAGTAGTAGGACAGGGGATACGAACACTGAAGCTTTCTTT. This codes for CASSRTGDTNTEAFF.

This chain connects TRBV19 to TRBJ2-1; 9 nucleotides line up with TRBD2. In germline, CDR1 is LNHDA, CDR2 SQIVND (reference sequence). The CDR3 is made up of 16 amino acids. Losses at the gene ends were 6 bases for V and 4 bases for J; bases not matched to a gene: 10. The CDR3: CASRRGSGSRYNEQFF. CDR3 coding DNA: TGTGCCAGTAGGAGGGGTAGCGGGAGCCGATACAATGAGCAGTTCTTC.